The source of this TCR beta chain is a study of blood T cell repertoires in COVID-19. CDR1 is SQVTM, CDR2 ANQGSEA, per germline. The ends were cut back, 6 bases at V and 0 bases at J, with 14 bases in the middle. This CDR3 has 15 amino acids. A single count supports this clone. Produced via immunoSEQ multiplex PCR; TCRdb's table is partial and in-frame only. The sample lists a few hundred thousand clones; roughly nine tenths were seen once. The sample consisted of PBMCs or T cells enriched from blood (not recorded which). The sequence derives from a man in his thirties or forties who had recovered from COVID-19. The V and J genes are TRBV29-1 and TRBJ1-4, with D possibly TRBD1 on 6 matching bases. The CDR3 here is CSVAPSGATNEKLFF. The CDR3 DNA follows: TGCAGCGTCGCTCCGTCAGGGGCAACTAATGAAAAACTGTTTTTT.